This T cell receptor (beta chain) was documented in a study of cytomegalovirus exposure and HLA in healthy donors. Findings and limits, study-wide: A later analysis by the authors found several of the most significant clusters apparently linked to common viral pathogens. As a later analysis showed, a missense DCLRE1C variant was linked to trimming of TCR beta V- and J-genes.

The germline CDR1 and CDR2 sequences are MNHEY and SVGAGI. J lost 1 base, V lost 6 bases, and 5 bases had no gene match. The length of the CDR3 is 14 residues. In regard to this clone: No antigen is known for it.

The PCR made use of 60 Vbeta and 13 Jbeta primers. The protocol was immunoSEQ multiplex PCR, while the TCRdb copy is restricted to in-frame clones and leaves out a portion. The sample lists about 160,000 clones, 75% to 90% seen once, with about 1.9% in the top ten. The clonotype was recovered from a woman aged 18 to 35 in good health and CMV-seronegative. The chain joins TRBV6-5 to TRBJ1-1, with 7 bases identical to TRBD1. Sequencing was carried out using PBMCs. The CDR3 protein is CASRPGQQNTEAFF. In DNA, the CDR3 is TGTGCCAGCAGGCCGGGACAGCAGAACACTGAAGCTTTCTTT.